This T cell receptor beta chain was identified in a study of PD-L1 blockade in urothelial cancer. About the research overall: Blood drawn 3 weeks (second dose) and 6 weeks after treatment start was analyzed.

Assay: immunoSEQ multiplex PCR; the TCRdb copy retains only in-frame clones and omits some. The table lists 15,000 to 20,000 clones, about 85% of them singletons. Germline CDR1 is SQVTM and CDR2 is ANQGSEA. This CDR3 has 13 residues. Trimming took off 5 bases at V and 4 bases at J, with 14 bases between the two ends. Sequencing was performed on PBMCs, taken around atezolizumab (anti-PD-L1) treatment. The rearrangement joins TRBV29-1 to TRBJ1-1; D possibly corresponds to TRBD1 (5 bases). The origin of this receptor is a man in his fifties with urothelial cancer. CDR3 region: CSVKSGRGTEAFF. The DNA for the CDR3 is TGCAGCGTTAAATCCGGGAGGGGCACTGAAGCTTTCTTT. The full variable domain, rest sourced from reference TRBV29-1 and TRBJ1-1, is SAVISQKPSRDICQRGTSLTIQCQVDSQVTMMFWYRQQPGQSLTLIATANQGSEATYESGFVIDKFPISRPNLTFSTLTVSNMSPEDSSIYLCSVKSGRGTEAFFGQGTRLTVV.